Presented here are 9 T cell receptor beta chains from one specimen sequenced in a study of blood T cell repertoires in COVID-19 (dated by TCRdb to between 2020 and 2021). Library preparation was by the immunoSEQ multiplex PCR assay. TCRdb took this table from immuneACCESS and kept in-frame rearrangements with V and J called. Such tables lack part of the clones; where checked against another copy, unresolved V genes explain under half of the gap, and the rest is unexplained. This sample lists approximately 140,000 clones; roughly 79% were detected once. The top ten hold more than 7% of the sample. The sequencing sample was made of peripheral blood. Receptors originate from a human donor with acute or convalescent COVID-19. The donor label of this sample is uncertain.

The CDR3 loop reads CASRQGEWNSPLHF. The DNA of the CDR3 is TGTGCCAGCAGACAGGGGGAGTGGAATTCACCCCTCCACTTT. The V call is TRBV25-1, the J call TRBJ1-6; 8 bases fit TRBD1. Trimming cost V 6 bases and J 7 bases; bases outside gene matches: 5. Germline V gene sequence: CDR1 MGHDK, CDR2 SYGVNS. The CDR3 totals 14 residues. Complete variable domain (other parts from reference TRBV25-1 and TRBJ1-6): EADIYQTPRYLVIGTGKKITLECSQTMGHDKMYWYQQDPGMELHLIHYSYGVNSTEKGDLSSESTVSRIRTEHFPLTLESARPSHTSQYLCASRQGEWNSPLHFGNGTRLTVT.

This chain uses TRBV19 with TRBJ1-5, with no clear D. The V gene lost 5 bases and the J gene lost 4 bases, with 9 bases spanning the gap. Per the germline V gene, CDR1 is LNHDA and CDR2 is SQIVND (reference sequence). This CDR3 has 13 amino acids. DNA of the CDR3: TGTGCCAGTAGTTCCGGACTGAATCAGCCCCAGCATTTT. Translation: CASSSGLNQPQHF.

This CDR3 reads CASSYLIGTSPSYEQYF. The CDR3, as DNA: TGTGCCAGCAGTTACCTAATAGGGACATCGCCCTCCTACGAGCAGTACTTC. V and J are TRBV6-2 or TRBV6-3 and TRBJ2-7; maybe TRBD1 (6 bases). V was pared by 2 bases and J by 0 bases, with 17 bases between. This CDR3 has 17 residues. Germline V gene sequence: CDR1 MNHEY, CDR2 SVGEGT.

This clone was detected only once. This chain uses TRBV12-3 or TRBV12-4 with TRBJ2-7; D is uncertain. This CDR3 spans 12 amino acids. The V and J ends lost 6 bases and 0 bases respectively, with 6 bases between them. CDR3 DNA: TGTGCCAGCAGCTCAGACTCCTACGAGCAGTACGTC. Its protein is CASSSDSYEQYV.

This sequence joins TRBV11-2 and TRBJ2-7; D may be TRBD1 (6 bases). The germline V gene has CDR1 SGHAT and CDR2 FQNNGV. This CDR3 contains 15 residues. Trimming removed 5 bases from V and 4 bases from J, with 18 bases in between. The CDR3 protein is CASSPRQVRDYEQYF. The CDR3 nucleotides read TGTGCCAGCAGCCCCCGACAGGTACGGGATTACGAGCAGTACTTC.

The rearrangement joins TRBV5-1 to TRBJ2-1; a possible D gene is TRBD2 (5 bases). The CDR3 is 15 amino acids. Per germline, CDR1 SGHRS and CDR2 YFSETQ. V was trimmed by 4 bases and J by 6 bases, leaving 17 bases between them. The CDR3 DNA follows: TGCGCCAGCAGCCCGGACGGCTTTGGGAGCAATGAGCAGTTCTTC. Its protein product is CASSPDGFGSNEQFF.

V usage is TRBV5-4 and J usage is TRBJ1-2; the D gene is possibly TRBD1 (5 bases). From germline, CDR1 is SGHNT and CDR2 YYREEE (reference sequence). V gave up 1 base and J gave up 4 bases, with 11 bases separating them. The CDR3 is 14 amino acids. DNA for the CDR3: TGTGCCAGCAGCTTGAGGGGCGCAGGCTATGGCTACACCTTC. This sequence encodes CASSLRGAGYGYTF.

The gene calls are TRBV13 and TRBJ1-2; a possible D gene is TRBD1 (5 bases). The CDR3 is made up of 14 amino acids. V lost 1 base to trimming and J lost 4 bases, with 10 bases between them. Per germline, CDR1 PRHDT and CDR2 FYEKMQ (reference sequence). The CDR3 loop is CASSLERDPYGYTF. In DNA, the CDR3 is TGTGCCAGCAGCTTAGAGCGGGACCCCTATGGCTACACCTTC.

V gene TRBV5-1 combines with J gene TRBJ2-1; D remains ambiguous. The CDR3 loop spans 16 amino acids. CDR1 is SGHRS, CDR2 YFSETQ, per germline. V lost 0 bases and J lost 6, with 16 bases in between. CDR3 in DNA: TGCGCCAGCAGCTTGGGCCCACACAGATTAACCAATGAGCAGTTCTTC. It yields the protein CASSLGPHRLTNEQFF.